These 26 T cell receptor beta chains came from one sample sequenced in a study of CD8 T cells in Susac syndrome. About 0.5 to 1 ug RNA was reverse transcribed with random hexamers. One entry per CDR3 protein, called by TCRdb with MiXCR from the immunoSEQ multiplex PCR reads. Among hundreds of thousands of distinct CDR3 sequences, roughly 96% were seen once, and the ten largest hold 0.085% to 0.1%. Specimen: CD4+ T cells from PBMCs. All receptors derive from a human donor with multiple sclerosis.

The chain uses TRBV6-4 and TRBJ2-7, with TRBD2 as a possible D gene (6 bases). There are 15 residues in the CDR3. V lost 3 bases and J 2 bases, leaving 14 bases between the germline ends. Germline V gene sequence: CDR1 MRHNA, CDR2 SNTAGT. Here the CDR3 reads CASSERLDPTYEQYF. CDR3 nucleotide sequence: TGTGCCAGCAGTGAGAGACTAGACCCGACCTACGAGCAGTACTTC.

The chain uses TRBV14 and TRBJ1-4; no definite D call. The germline V gene encodes CDR1 SGHDN and CDR2 FVKESK. The CDR3 totals 15 residues. Trimming stripped 1 base from V and 8 bases from J, with 14 bases between. CDR3 sequence: CASSQADRFPEKLFF. CDR3 coding DNA: TGTGCCAGCAGCCAAGCGGATCGGTTCCCGGAAAAACTGTTTTTT.

The V and J genes are TRBV20-1 and TRBJ1-3; 7 bases are a match to TRBD1. After removal of 5 bases from V and 4 bases from J, the junction contained 11 bases not matched to a gene. CDR1 is DFQATT and CDR2 is SNEGSKA in the germline V gene (reference sequence). CDR3 length: 15 amino acids. CDR3 sequence: CSASLDRPWGNTIYF. The CDR3, as DNA: TGCAGTGCTTCCCTGGACAGGCCGTGGGGAAACACCATATATTTT.

J is TRBJ2-4 and V is TRBV3-1; D not resolved. Trimming took off 2 bases at V and 0 bases at J, with 11 bases between the two ends. Germline CDR1 is LGHDT and CDR2 is YNNKEL (reference sequence). The CDR3 consists of 16 residues. This chain's CDR3 is CASSQPVSGAKNIQYF. The CDR3 DNA reads as TGTGCCAGCAGCCAACCGGTCAGTGGAGCCAAAAACATTCAGTACTTC.

J is TRBJ2-7 and V is TRBV29-1; D possibly uses TRBD1 or TRBD2 (5 bases each). The CDR3 sequence is 11 residues long. The V gene lost 5 bases and the J gene lost 4 bases, with 9 bases spanning the gap. From germline, CDR1 is SQVTM and CDR2 ANQGSEA. CDR3 DNA: TGCAGCGTTACGGGGCGGTACGAGCAGTACTTC. Amino acids: CSVTGRYEQYF.

This chain links TRBV2 with TRBJ2-1, with 9 bases lining up with TRBD2. CDR3 size: 17 residues. Losses at the gene ends were 6 bases for V and 7 bases for J; bases not matched to a gene: 16. Looked up from germline, CDR1 is SNHLY and CDR2 is FYNNEI. The CDR3 loop is CASRELALAGVGNEQFF. Written as DNA, the CDR3 is TGTGCCAGCAGGGAACTCGCTTTAGCGGGGGTGGGAAATGAGCAGTTCTTC.

V usage is TRBV5-6 and J usage is TRBJ2-7; D is possibly TRBD2 (7 bases). The germline V gene has CDR1 SGHDT and CDR2 YYEEEE. The CDR3 sequence is 14 residues long. V was clipped by 6 bases and J by 6 bases, with 19 bases between them. CDR3 loop: CASTSGGNFGEQYF. In DNA form, the CDR3 reads TGTGCCAGCACCTCGGGGGGCAATTTTGGCGAGCAGTACTTC. Full variable domain (missing parts from reference TRBV5-6 and TRBJ2-7): DAGVTQSPTHLIKTRGQQVTLRCSPKSGHDTVSWYQQALGQGPQFIFQYYEEEERQRGNFPDRFSGHQFPNYSSELNVNALLLGDSALYLCASTSGGNFGEQYFGPGTRLTVT.

The J gene is TRBJ1-1, the V gene TRBV12-3 or TRBV12-4; TRBD1 agrees at 11 bases. Trimming removed 6 bases from V and 4 bases from J; junction bases left unmatched: 10. CDR3 length: 16 residues. CDR3 nucleotides: TGTGCCAGCAGATCGGACAGGGGGCTATTCGTCACTGAAGCTTTCTTT. Translated, it gives CASRSDRGLFVTEAFF.

V gene TRBV4-1 combines with J gene TRBJ1-5; D unresolved. Deletions cut 0 bases from V and 7 bases from J, with 10 bases between. The V gene's germline CDR1 is MGHRA and CDR2 YSYEKL. The CDR3 has 14 amino acids. The CDR3 loop is CASSQDAGGQPQHF. The CDR3 nucleotides read TGCGCCAGCAGCCAAGACGCCGGAGGGCAGCCCCAGCATTTT.

The chain uses TRBV5-1 and TRBJ2-7; 10 bases fit TRBD2. There are 16 residues in the CDR3. Unmatched junction bases numbered 11, after V lost 4 bases and J lost 4 bases. CDR1 is SGHRS and CDR2 is YFSETQ in the germline V gene. Here the CDR3 reads CASSRGEAGGLYEQYF. The CDR3 DNA is TGCGCCAGCAGCCGGGGCGAAGCGGGAGGGCTTTACGAGCAGTACTTC.

This clonotype has only a few counts. The rearrangement uses TRBV18 and TRBJ2-3, with D possibly matching TRBD2 (5 bases). Trimming removed 6 bases from V and 6 bases from J, with 10 bases in between. Germline V CDR1 and CDR2: KGHSH, LQKENI. The CDR3 loop spans 12 amino acids. CDR3 residues: CASSTTGDTQYF. The CDR3 DNA reads as TGTGCCAGCTCGACCACGGGGGATACGCAGTATTTT.

This chain uses TRBV20-1 with TRBJ2-4, with 13 bases that match TRBD2. Trimming took 6 bases from V and 2 from J; bases not matched to a gene: 7. The length of the CDR3 is 16 residues. In germline, CDR1 is DFQATT, CDR2 SNEGSKA (reference sequence). CDR3 in amino acids: CSAPTSGGRTKNIQYF. CDR3 nucleotides: TGCAGTGCCCCGACTAGCGGGGGGAGGACCAAAAACATTCAGTACTTC.

The chain couples TRBV4-2 to TRBJ2-5, with D hard to call. CDR3 size: 16 residues. V was shortened by 3 bases and J by 3 bases, with 17 bases between the two germline ends. Germline lookup yields CDR1 LGHNA and CDR2 YNFKEQ. The CDR3 bases are TGTGCCAGCAGCCATGGTCAGGCAACCTCGGAAGAGACCCAGTACTTC. Its protein is CASSHGQATSEETQYF.

The V call is TRBV27, the J call TRBJ1-4; D remains unclear. The germline V gene encodes CDR1 MNHEY and CDR2 SMNVEV (reference sequence). Deletions cut 4 bases from V and 4 bases from J, with 10 bases between. The CDR3 length is 14 residues. CDR3 nucleotide sequence: TGTGCCAGCAGTTACAAGACGGTTAATGAAAAACTGTTTTTT. Encoded protein: CASSYKTVNEKLFF.

CDR3 loop: CASSPHMNTEAFF. CDR3 coding DNA: TGTGCCAGCTCACCTCATATGAACACTGAAGCTTTCTTT. The J gene is TRBJ1-1, the V gene TRBV18, with unresolved D. CDR3 length: 13 amino acids. V gave up 3 bases and J gave up 0 bases, with 5 bases separating them. CDR1 KGHSH and CDR2 LQKENI come from the germline V gene.

This chain joins TRBV9 and TRBJ2-6; D possibly corresponds to TRBD1 (6 bases). Germline-derived CDR1 and CDR2 are SGDLS and YYNGEE. Trimming took 3 bases from V and 0 from J, leaving 16 bases between them. The CDR3 is 18 amino acids. The CDR3 sequence: CASSGPGHDYSGANVLTF. CDR3 DNA sequence: TGTGCCAGCAGCGGTCCGGGACACGACTACTCTGGGGCCAACGTCCTGACTTTC.

V gene TRBV29-1 combines with J gene TRBJ1-2, with D possibly TRBD1 on 5 matching bases. Germline CDR1 and CDR2: SQVTM and ANQGSEA. There are 13 residues in the CDR3. Trimming shortened V by 5 bases and J by 4 bases, and 14 bases separated the two germline ends. CDR3 bases: TGCAGCGTTCACGGGGGGATCGGCTATGGCTACACCTTC. Encoded protein: CSVHGGIGYGYTF.

The rearrangement links TRBV7-9 to TRBJ1-5; D uncertain. Looked up from germline, CDR1 is SEHNR and CDR2 is FQNEAQ (reference sequence). The CDR3 spans 11 residues. With 5 bases removed from V and 5 bases from J, the gap between germline ends came to 4 bases. The chain's CDR3 is CASSPDQPQHF. Written as DNA, the CDR3 is TGTGCCAGCAGCCCTGATCAGCCCCAGCATTTT.

The gene calls are TRBV20-1 and TRBJ2-1, with D perhaps matching TRBD1 (6 bases). CDR3 length: 16 residues. The V end lost 5 bases, the J end lost 0 bases, and 17 bases lay between the germline ends. CDR1 is DFQATT and CDR2 is SNEGSKA in the germline V gene (reference sequence). Written as DNA, the CDR3 is TGCAGTGCTTATGCTATGACGGACAGCTCCTACAATGAGCAGTTCTTC. The encoded protein is CSAYAMTDSSYNEQFF.

The rearrangement uses TRBV28 and TRBJ2-3; D possibly corresponds to TRBD1 (5 bases). The CDR3 has 15 amino acids. Germline CDR1 and CDR2: MDHEN and SYDVKM. The V and J ends lost 3 bases and 2 bases respectively, with 12 bases between them. CDR3: CASSLGPRFTDTQYF. The DNA for the CDR3 is TGTGCCAGCAGTTTGGGGCCCAGGTTCACAGATACGCAGTATTTT.

This chain joins TRBV7-9 and TRBJ1-1, with D uncertain. Germline CDR1 reads SEHNR; CDR2 reads FQNEAQ (reference sequence). Trimming stripped 1 base from V and 4 bases from J, with 7 bases between. The CDR3 consists of 13 residues. The CDR3 reads CASSLGGITEAFF. The CDR3 region has the DNA TGTGCCAGCAGCTTAGGTGGGATCACTGAAGCTTTCTTT.

As DNA, the CDR3 is TGTGCCAGCAGTTACTCAGGCCGGATGGGGACCCAGTACTTC. Its protein is CASSYSGRMGTQYF. This chain joins TRBV6-5 and TRBJ2-5; D is undetermined. Per the germline V gene, CDR1 is MNHEY and CDR2 is SVGAGI. Trimming pared 0 bases from V and 7 bases from J, leaving 12 bases between. The CDR3 sequence is 14 residues long.

The chain has TRBV29-1 and TRBJ2-5; D might be TRBD1 (5 bases). The V gene lost 4 bases and the J gene lost 5 bases, with 17 bases spanning the gap. The CDR3 totals 14 residues. Per germline, CDR1 SQVTM and CDR2 ANQGSEA. CDR3 region: CSVVKFTGAETQYF. CDR3 DNA: TGCAGCGTTGTCAAGTTTACAGGAGCGGAGACCCAGTACTTC.

The V and J genes are TRBV5-4 and TRBJ2-4; D is uncertain. Per the germline V gene, CDR1 is SGHNT and CDR2 is YYREEE (reference sequence). Trimming left V 3 bases short and J 1 base short, with 11 bases between. The CDR3 spans 15 residues. The CDR3 bases are TGTGCCAGCAGCTCTTTTGACAAGGCCAAAAACATTCAGTACTTC. Translated, it gives CASSSFDKAKNIQYF.

V and J are TRBV20-1 and TRBJ2-3; D is unresolved. Trimming took off 5 bases at V and 8 bases at J, with 8 bases between the two ends. CDR3 length: 10 residues. Germline lookup yields CDR1 DFQATT and CDR2 SNEGSKA (reference sequence). CDR3 sequence (DNA): TGCAGTGCTGCGGCCGGTACGCAGTATTTT. Translating it yields CSAAAGTQYF.

V is TRBV6-5 and J is TRBJ2-2; D possibly matches TRBD1 or TRBD2 (5 bases each). With 6 bases removed from V and 5 bases from J, the gap between germline ends came to 10 bases. The CDR3 sequence is 13 residues long. Germline CDR1 and CDR2: MNHEY and SVGAGI. The DNA for the CDR3 is TGTGCCAGCAGGCTGGGACGGACCGGGGAGCTGTTTTTT. This translates into CASRLGRTGELFF.